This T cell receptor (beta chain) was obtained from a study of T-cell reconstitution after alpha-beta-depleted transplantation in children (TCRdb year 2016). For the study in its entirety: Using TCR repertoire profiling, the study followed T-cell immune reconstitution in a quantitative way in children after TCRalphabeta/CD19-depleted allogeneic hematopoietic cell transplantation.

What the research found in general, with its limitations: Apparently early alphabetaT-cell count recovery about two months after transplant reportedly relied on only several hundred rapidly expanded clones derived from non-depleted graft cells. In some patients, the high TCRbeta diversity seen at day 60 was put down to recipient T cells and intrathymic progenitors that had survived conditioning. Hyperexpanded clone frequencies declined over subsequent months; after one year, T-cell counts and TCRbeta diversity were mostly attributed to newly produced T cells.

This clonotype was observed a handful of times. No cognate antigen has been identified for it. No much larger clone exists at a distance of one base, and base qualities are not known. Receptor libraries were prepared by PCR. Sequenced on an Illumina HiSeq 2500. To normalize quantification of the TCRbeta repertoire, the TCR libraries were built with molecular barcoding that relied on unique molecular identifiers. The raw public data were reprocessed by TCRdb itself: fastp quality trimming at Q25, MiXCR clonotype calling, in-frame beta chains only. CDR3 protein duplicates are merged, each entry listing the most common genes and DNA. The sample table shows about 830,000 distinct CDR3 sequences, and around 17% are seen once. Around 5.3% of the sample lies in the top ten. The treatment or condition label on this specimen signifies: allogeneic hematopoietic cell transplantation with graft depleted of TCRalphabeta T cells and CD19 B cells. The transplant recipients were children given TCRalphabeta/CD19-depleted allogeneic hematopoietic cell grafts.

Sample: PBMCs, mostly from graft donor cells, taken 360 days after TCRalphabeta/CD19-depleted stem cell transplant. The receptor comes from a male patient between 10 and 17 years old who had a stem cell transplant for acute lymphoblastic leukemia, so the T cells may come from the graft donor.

The nucleotide sequence is TGCAGCGTCGTCAGGGTTGAGGGTTACGAGCAGTACTTC. Translated, it reads CSVVRVEGYEQYF. The V gene is TRBV29-1 and the J gene is TRBJ2-7; the D region may be TRBD1 or TRBD2, each matching 5 bases equally. There are 13 amino acids in the CDR3, from cysteine to phenylalanine inclusive. Solely the CDR3 DNA is kept, with 39 bases framed from the first base. Per the germline V gene, SQVTM is the CDR1 and ANQGSEA is the CDR2. The trim is 6 bases for V and 4 bases for J, with a gap of 16 bases between the germline ends.